A selection of T cell receptor beta chains follows, all from one sample in a study of CD8 T cells in Susac syndrome. In TCRdb, the immunoSEQ multiplex PCR reads were re-called with MiXCR into one record per CDR3 protein. The sample gives 250,000 to 300,000 distinct CDR3 sequences, over 75% of which show up once; approximately 0.2% is in the top ten. The sample taken for sequencing was CD8+ T cells from PBMCs. Receptors were obtained from a human donor with multiple sclerosis. The CDR3 runs from the conserved cysteine through the conserved F or W. A D gene is named only where the DNA matches it firmly. Rows give clone size only sometimes, using once, few, many, or a class for an expanded clone.

j_gene | d_gene | v_gene | abundance | CDR3aa | CDR3nt
TRBJ2-1 | TRBD2 | TRBV11-2 | once | CASRASGRAYEQFF | TGTGCCAGCAGGGCCAGCGGGAGGGCCTATGAGCAGTTCTTC
TRBJ1-4 | NA | TRBV15 | NA | CATSTRDNSEKLFF | TGTGCCACCAGCACCAGGGACAATAGCGAAAAACTGTTTTTT
TRBJ2-7 | NA | TRBV4-3 | NA | CASSPEWGQGIYEQYF | TGCGCCAGCAGCCCGGAGTGGGGCCAGGGCATCTACGAGCAGTACTTC
TRBJ2-4 | NA | TRBV23-1 | NA | CASSLPGQKIAKNIQYF | TGCGCCAGCAGTCTACCTGGGCAGAAGATAGCCAAAAACATTCAGTACTTC
TRBJ2-3 | TRBD2 | TRBV11-2 | few | CASSLVAQTLGLASTDTQYF | TGTGCCAGCAGCTTAGTAGCCCAGACCTTAGGACTAGCGAGCACAGATACGCAGTATTTT
TRBJ2-7 | TRBD1 | TRBV7-9 | once | CASSKPGQGDGEQYF | TGTGCCAGCAGCAAACCGGGACAGGGGGATGGCGAGCAGTACTTC
TRBJ2-6 | NA | TRBV28 | NA | CASNEGTGANVLTF | TGTGCCAGCAACGAGGGAACTGGGGCCAACGTCCTGACTTTC
TRBJ1-4 | NA | TRBV9 | NA | CASSASQTAPDFTTNEKLFF | TGTGCCAGCAGCGCTTCCCAAACGGCACCCGATTTTACAACTAATGAAAAACTGTTTTTT
TRBJ2-1 | TRBD2 | TRBV28 | once | CASSVRTSGRLSFNEQFF | TGTGCCAGCAGTGTAAGGACTAGCGGGAGGTTGAGCTTTAATGAGCAGTTCTTC
TRBJ1-1 | TRBD1 | TRBV29-1 | once | CSIRPRQGAIRMNTEAFF | TGCAGCATCCGTCCTAGACAGGGGGCGATTAGGATGAACACTGAAGCTTTCTTT
TRBJ2-7 | NA | TRBV7-2 | NA | CASSLNIYYEQYF | TGTGCCAGCAGCTTAAATATCTACTACGAGCAGTACTTC
TRBJ1-1 | NA | TRBV13 | NA | CASSSGRFNTEAFF | TGTGCCAGCAGCTCCGGACGGTTTAACACTGAAGCTTTCTTT